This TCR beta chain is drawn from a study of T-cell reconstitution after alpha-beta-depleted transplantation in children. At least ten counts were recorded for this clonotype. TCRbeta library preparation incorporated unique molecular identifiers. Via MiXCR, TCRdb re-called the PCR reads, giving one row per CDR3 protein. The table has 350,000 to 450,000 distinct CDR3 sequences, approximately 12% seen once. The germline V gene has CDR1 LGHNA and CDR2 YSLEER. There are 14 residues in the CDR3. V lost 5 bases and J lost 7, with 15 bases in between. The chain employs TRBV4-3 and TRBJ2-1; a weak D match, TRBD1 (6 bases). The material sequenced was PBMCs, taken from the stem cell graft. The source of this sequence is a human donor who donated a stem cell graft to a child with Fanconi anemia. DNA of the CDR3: TGCGCCAGCAGCTACTACAGGGACAAGAATGAGCAGTTCTTC. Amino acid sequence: CASSYYRDKNEQFF.